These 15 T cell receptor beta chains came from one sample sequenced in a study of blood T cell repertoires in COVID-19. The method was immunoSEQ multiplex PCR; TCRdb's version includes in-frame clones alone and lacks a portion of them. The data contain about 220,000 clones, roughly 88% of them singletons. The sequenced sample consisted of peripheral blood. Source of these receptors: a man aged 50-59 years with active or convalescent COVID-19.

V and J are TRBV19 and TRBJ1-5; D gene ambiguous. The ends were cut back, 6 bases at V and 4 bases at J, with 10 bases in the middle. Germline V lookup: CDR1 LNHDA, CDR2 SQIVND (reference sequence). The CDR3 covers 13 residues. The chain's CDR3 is CASSATTNQPQHF. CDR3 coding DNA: TGTGCCAGTAGCGCGACAACAAATCAGCCCCAGCATTTT.

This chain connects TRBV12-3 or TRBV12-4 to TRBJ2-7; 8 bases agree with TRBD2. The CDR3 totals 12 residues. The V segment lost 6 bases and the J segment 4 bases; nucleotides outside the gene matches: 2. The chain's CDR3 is CASRGLEYEQYF. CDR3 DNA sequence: TGTGCCAGCAGGGGACTAGAGTACGAGCAGTACTTC.

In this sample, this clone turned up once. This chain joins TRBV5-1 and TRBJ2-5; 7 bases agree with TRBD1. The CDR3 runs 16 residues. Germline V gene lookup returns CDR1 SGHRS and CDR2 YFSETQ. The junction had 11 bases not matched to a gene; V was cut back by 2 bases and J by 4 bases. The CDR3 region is CASSFFGEGAGETQYF. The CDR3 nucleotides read TGCGCCAGCAGCTTTTTCGGTGAGGGGGCTGGAGAGACCCAGTACTTC.

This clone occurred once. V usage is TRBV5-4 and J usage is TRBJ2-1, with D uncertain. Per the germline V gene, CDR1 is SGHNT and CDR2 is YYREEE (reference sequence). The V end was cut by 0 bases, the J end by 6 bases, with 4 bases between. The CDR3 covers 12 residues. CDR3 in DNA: TGTGCCAGCAGCTTGGTAGTCAATGAGCAGTTCTTC. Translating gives CASSLVVNEQFF. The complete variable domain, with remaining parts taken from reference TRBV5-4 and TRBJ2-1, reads ETGVTQSPTHLIKTRGQQVTLRCSSQSGHNTVSWYQQALGQGPQFIFQYYREEENGRGNFPPRFSGLQFPNYSSELNVNALELDDSALYLCASSLVVNEQFFGPGTRLTVL.

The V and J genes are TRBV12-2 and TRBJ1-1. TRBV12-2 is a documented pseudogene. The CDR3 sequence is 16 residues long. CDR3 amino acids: CASRLGGDFADTEAFF. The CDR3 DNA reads TGTGCAAGTCGCTTAGGGGGGGACTTTGCGGACACTGAAGCTTTCTTT.

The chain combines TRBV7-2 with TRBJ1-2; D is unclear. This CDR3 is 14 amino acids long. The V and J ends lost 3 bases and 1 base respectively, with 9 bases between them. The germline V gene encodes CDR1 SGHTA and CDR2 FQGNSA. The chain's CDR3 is CASSFTTNNYGYTF. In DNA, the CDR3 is TGTGCCAGCAGCTTCACTACGAATAACTATGGCTACACCTTC.

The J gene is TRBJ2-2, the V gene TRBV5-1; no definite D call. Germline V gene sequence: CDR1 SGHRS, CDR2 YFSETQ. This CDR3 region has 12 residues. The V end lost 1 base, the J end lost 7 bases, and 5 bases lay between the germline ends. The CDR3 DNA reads TGCGCCAGCAGCTTGAGTAGCGGGGAGCTGTTTTTT. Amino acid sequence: CASSLSSGELFF.

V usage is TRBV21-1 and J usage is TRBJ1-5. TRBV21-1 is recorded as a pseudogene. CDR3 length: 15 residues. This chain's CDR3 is CASSKEEGGNQPQHF. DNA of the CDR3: TGTGCCAGCAGCAAAGAGGAGGGTGGAAATCAGCCCCAGCATTTT.

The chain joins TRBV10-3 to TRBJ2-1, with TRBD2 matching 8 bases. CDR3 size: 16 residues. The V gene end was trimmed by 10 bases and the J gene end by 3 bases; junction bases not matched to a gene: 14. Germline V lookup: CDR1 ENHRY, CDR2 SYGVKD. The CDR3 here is CATVPGRAGDYNEQFF. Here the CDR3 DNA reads TGTGCCACCGTCCCCGGGAGAGCGGGAGACTACAATGAGCAGTTCTTC.

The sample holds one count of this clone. The CDR3 bases are TGTGCCAGCAGCTTAGGACCGGGACAGGACTCTGGAAACACCATATATTTT. Protein sequence: CASSLGPGQDSGNTIYF. The chain has TRBV7-6 and TRBJ1-3; 8 positions agree with TRBD1. V was pared by 1 base and J by 0 bases, with 5 bases of the junction left unmatched. Germline CDR1 is SGHVS and CDR2 is FNYEAQ. The CDR3 length is 17 residues.

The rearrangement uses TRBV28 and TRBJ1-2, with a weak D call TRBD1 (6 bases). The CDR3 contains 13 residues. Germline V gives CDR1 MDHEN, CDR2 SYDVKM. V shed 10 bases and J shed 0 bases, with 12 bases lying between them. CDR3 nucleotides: TGTGCCACCGCGGACAGTACTAACTATGGCTACACCTTC. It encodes CATADSTNYGYTF.

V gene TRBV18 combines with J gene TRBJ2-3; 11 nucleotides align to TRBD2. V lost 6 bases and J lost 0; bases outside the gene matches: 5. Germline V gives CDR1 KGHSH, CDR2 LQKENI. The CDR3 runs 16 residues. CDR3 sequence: CASSPIAGGSTDTQYF. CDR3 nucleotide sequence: TGTGCCAGCTCTCCTATAGCGGGGGGGAGCACAGATACGCAGTATTTT. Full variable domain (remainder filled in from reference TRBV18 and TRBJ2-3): NAGVMQNPRHLVRRRGQEARLRCSPMKGHSHVYWYRQLPEEGLKFMVYLQKENIIDESGMPKERFSAEFPKEGPSILRIQQVVRGDSAAYFCASSPIAGGSTDTQYFGPGTRLTVL.

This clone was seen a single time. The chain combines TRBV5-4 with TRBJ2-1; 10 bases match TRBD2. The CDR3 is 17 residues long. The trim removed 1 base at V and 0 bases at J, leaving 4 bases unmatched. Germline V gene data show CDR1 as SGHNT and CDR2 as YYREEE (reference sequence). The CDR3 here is CASSLPSGGSSYNEQFF. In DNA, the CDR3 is TGTGCCAGCAGCTTGCCTAGCGGGGGCAGCTCCTACAATGAGCAGTTCTTC.

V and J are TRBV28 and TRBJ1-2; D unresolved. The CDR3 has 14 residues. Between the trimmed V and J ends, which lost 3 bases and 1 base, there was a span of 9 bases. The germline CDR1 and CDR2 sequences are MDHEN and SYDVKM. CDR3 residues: CASSLSLLNYGYTF. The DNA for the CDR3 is TGTGCCAGCAGTTTGTCTCTCCTTAACTATGGCTACACCTTC.

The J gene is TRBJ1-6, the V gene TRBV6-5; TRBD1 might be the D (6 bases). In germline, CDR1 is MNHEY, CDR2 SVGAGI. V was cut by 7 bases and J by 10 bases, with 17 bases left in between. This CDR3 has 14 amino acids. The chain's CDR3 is CASKKAGVDSPLHF. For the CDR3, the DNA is TGTGCCAGCAAGAAGGCAGGGGTGGACTCACCCCTCCACTTT.